This is a list of T cell receptor beta chains from one sample in a study of cytomegalovirus exposure and HLA in healthy donors. The assay was immunoSEQ multiplex PCR, and TCRdb's table has in-frame clones only and misses some. The sample shows about 57,000 clones, roughly 75% of them seen only once. Sequenced sample: PBMCs. All receptors come from a man in his thirties or forties in good health and CMV-seropositive. The conserved cysteine and the conserved F or W are not part of the CDR3 here. Clone size is shown for a subset of rows, as once, few, many or a class of expanded clone.

clone size	CDR3 length	V gene	J gene	CDR3 protein
.	14	TRBV30	TRBJ1-5	AWSMGPGPRNQPQH
.	12	TRBV27	TRBJ2-7	ASSHGRAVYEQY
few	11	TRBV25-1	TRBJ2-1	ASSGNRGNEQF
once	14	TRBV5-1	TRBJ1-2	ASSPGRGTEDYGYT
.	10	TRBV29-1	TRBJ2-1	SFVAGNNEQF
.	11	TRBV14	TRBJ2-2	ASSQRRTGELF
.	14	TRBV7-2	TRBJ2-1	ASSGTSGLSYNEQF
.	7	TRBV29-1	TRBJ2-5	SVGETQY
.	13	TRBV1	TRBJ2-5	TSSPLGSRGETQY
.	13	TRBV7-2	TRBJ1-6	ASTSGQPYNSPLH
.	11	TRBV5-1	TRBJ1-4	ASTKDRSEKLF
.	13	TRBV9	TRBJ1-4	ASSVGPGRDGKLF
.	11	TRBV7-7	TRBJ2-1	ASSLRRRDEQF
.	14	TRBV4-1	TRBJ2-7	ASSPRADGGTYEQY
.	9	TRBV19	TRBJ1-2	ASESTLGYT